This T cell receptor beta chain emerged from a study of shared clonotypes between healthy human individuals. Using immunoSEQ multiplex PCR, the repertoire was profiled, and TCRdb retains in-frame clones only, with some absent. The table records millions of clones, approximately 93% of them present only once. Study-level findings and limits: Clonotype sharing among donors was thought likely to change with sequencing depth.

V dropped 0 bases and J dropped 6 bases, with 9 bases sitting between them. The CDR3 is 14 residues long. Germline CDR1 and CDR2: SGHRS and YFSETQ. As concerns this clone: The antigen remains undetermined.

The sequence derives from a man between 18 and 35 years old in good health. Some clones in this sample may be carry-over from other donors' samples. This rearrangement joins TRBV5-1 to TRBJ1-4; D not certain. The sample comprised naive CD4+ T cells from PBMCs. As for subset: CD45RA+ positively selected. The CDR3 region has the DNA TGCGCCAGCAGCTTGGTACAACCCCATGAAAAACTGTTTTTT. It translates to CASSLVQPHEKLFF.